This entry describes one TCR beta chain. Its cognate antigen is unknown. Constant-region reverse primers amplified full-length variable regions, followed by semi-nested Nested Universal Primer A PCR. TCRdb processed the 5' RACE reads anew with MiXCR; each CDR3 protein has one entry. The table includes some 45,000 distinct CDR3 sequences, 28% detected once. Findings and limits, study-wide: Tumor memory CD4+ T cell TCR gene usage clustered with blood and lymph node memory CD4+ cells and lymph node naive CD4+ cells.

Naive CD4+ cells had CD25+ Tregs removed. CDR3 size: 14 residues. Germline V gene data show CDR1 as SGHRS and CDR2 as YFSETQ. Trimming stripped 0 bases from V and 5 bases from J, with 8 bases between. This TCR was sampled from a female donor with breast cancer. The chain employs TRBV5-1 and TRBJ1-4; D ambiguous. The sample consisted of naive CD4+ T cells sorted from blood. The sample's subset: naive CD4+ T cells, CD4+CD45RA+CD25-. CDR3: CASSLEWPNEKLFF. The DNA for the CDR3 is TGCGCCAGCAGCTTGGAGTGGCCAAATGAAAAACTGTTTTTT.